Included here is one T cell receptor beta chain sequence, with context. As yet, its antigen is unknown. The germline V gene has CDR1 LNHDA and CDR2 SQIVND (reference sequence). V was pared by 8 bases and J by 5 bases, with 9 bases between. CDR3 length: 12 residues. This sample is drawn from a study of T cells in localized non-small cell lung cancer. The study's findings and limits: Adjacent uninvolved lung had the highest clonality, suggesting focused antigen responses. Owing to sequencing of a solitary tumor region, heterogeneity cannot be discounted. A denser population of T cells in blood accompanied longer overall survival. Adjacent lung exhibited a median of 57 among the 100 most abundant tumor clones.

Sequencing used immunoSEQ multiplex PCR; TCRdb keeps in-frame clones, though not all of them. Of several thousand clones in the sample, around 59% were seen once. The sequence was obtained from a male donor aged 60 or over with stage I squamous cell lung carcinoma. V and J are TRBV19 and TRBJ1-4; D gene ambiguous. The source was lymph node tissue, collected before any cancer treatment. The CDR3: CASGFGNEKLFF. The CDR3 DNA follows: TGTGCCAGTGGTTTTGGAAATGAAAAACTGTTTTTT.